This T cell receptor beta chain was captured by sequencing in a study of blood T cell repertoires in COVID-19. Germline V gene lookup returns CDR1 LGHNA and CDR2 YNFKEQ. The CDR3 runs to 14 residues. Trimming took 4 bases from V and 7 from J; bases not matched to a gene: 5. Here immunoSEQ multiplex PCR was the method, and the copy in TCRdb shows in-frame clones only, minus some. The top ten clones hold more than 8.5% of a sample with some 260,000 clones, around nine tenths of them seen once. Sequences were obtained from peripheral blood. The V and J genes are TRBV4-2 and TRBJ2-7; TRBD2 agrees at 12 bases. The TCR sequence derives from a woman in her 70s with COVID-19, enrolled during active disease. The CDR3 sequence is CASSPRLAGVEQYF. The DNA for the CDR3 is TGTGCCAGCAGCCCCCGACTAGCGGGAGTGGAGCAGTACTTC.